Listed below are T cell receptor beta chains from one sample, sequenced in a study of regulatory T cells in long-lasting Graves disease. TCRdb reprocessed the multiplex PCR reads via MiXCR and lists one record per CDR3 protein. The sample has about 530,000 distinct CDR3 sequences, about 15% seen once. This sample also appeared in a second study, on T cells in Graves' hyperthyroidism and ophthalmopathy.

Specimen: peripheral blood mononuclear cells (PBMCs), collected at new diagnosis, from a patient treated with antithyroid drugs. These receptors were collected from a woman aged 35-60 years with Graves disease. The CDR3 runs from the conserved cysteine through the conserved F or W. A D gene is named only where the DNA matches it firmly. Clone size, where shown, is once, few, many, or a class for clones that have expanded.

TRBV10-3	TRBJ2-1	NA	TRBD2	16	CAISENSGGRLIEQFF	TGTGCCATCAGTGAGAACAGCGGGGGAAGATTAATTGAGCAGTTCTTC
TRBV20-1	TRBJ2-7	NA	TRBD1	13	CSASPGQGYEQYF	TGCAGTGCTAGCCCGGGACAGGGATACGAGCAGTACTTC
TRBV18	TRBJ2-7	many	TRBD2	15	CASSPVGGGTYEQYF	TGTGCCAGCTCACCCGTTGGCGGGGGGACCTACGAGCAGTACTTC
TRBV12-3/TRBV12-4	TRBJ1-1	few	NA	14	CASSFGGGYTEAFF	TGTGCCAGCAGTTTCGGCGGGGGGTACACTGAAGCTTTCTTT
TRBV10-3	TRBJ1-5	many	NA	13	CATRDTLNQPQHF	TGTGCCACACGGGACACACTCAATCAGCCCCAGCATTTT
TRBV3-1	TRBJ2-7	many	NA	16	CASTPGRRAGIYEQYF	TGTGCCAGCACCCCGGGCCGCCGCGCTGGGATTTACGAGCAGTACTTC
TRBV6-1	TRBJ1-5	NA	NA	17	CASSTENPDPSNQPQHF	TGTGCCAGCAGTACAGAAAATCCTGACCCCAGCAATCAGCCCCAGCATTTT
TRBV7-9	TRBJ1-6	many	NA	13	CASSSVTSSPLHF	TGTGCCAGCAGCTCGGTTACGTCTTCACCCCTCCACTTT
TRBV12-3/TRBV12-4	TRBJ1-1	many	NA	16	CASSLAGGSMNTEAFF	TGTGCCAGCAGTTTAGCAGGGGGGAGTATGAACACTGAAGCTTTCTTT
TRBV28	TRBJ2-1	many	TRBD1	16	CASRTPRDSSYNEQFF	TGTGCCAGCAGAACACCCCGGGACAGCTCCTACAATGAGCAGTTCTTC
TRBV6-1	TRBJ2-7	NA	NA	15	CASSEAGGRYYEQYF	TGTGCCAGCAGTGAAGCGGGGGGGCGTTACTACGAGCAGTACTTC
TRBV6-1	TRBJ2-3	many	NA	11	CASGPTDTQYF	TGTGCCAGCGGACCTACAGATACGCAGTATTTT
TRBV6-1	TRBJ1-2	NA	NA	15	CASSENRAGGYGYTF	TGTGCCAGCAGTGAAAACAGGGCGGGTGGCTATGGCTACACCTTC
TRBV20-1	TRBJ2-2	few	TRBD1	13	CSARETGHRELFF	TGCAGTGCTAGAGAGACAGGGCACCGGGAGCTGTTTTTT
TRBV7-9	TRBJ2-3	many	NA	13	CASSGSGGDTQYF	TGTGCCAGCAGCGGGTCAGGGGGGGATACGCAGTATTTT
TRBV19	TRBJ2-7	NA	NA	15	CASSIGGESTYEQYF	TGTGCCAGTAGTATCGGGGGTGAAAGTACCTACGAGCAGTACTTC